A selection of T cell receptor beta chains follows, all from one sample in a study of control samples from healthy donors and cancer patients. The method was immunoSEQ multiplex PCR; TCRdb's version includes in-frame clones alone and lacks a portion of them. The data contain 45,000 or so clones, approximately 89% of them singletons. Sequenced material: PBMCs. These receptors came from a woman aged 40 to 49 with head and neck cancer. Both conserved end residues are part of each CDR3. The order of the fields is D gene, V gene, J gene, clone size, CDR3 protein. A D gene is named only where the DNA matches it firmly. Some rows have no size entry. The others give once, few or many, or a class for an expanded clone.

.	TRBV3-1/TRBV3-2	TRBJ1-5	.	CASSLIMGQPQHF
.	TRBV6-6	TRBJ2-2	.	CASSSPLSPGELFF
.	TRBV18	TRBJ1-3	.	CASSPETETGNTIYF
TRBD1	TRBV7-9	TRBJ1-1	.	CAIADRSNTEAFF
.	TRBV15	TRBJ2-7	.	CATSRGVSYEQYF
TRBD2	TRBV18	TRBJ2-1	.	CASSPPGAGAYNEQFF
.	TRBV7-3	TRBJ2-5	once	CASSLGGGGKETQYF
TRBD2	TRBV6-4	TRBJ2-1	.	CASSLERGAYNEQFF
TRBD2	TRBV2	TRBJ2-3	once	CASSSTSGSTDTQYF
.	TRBV9	TRBJ1-6	.	CASSQARGGNNSPLHF
.	TRBV27	TRBJ1-5	.	CASGGNQPQHF
TRBD1	TRBV5-4	TRBJ1-4	.	CASSVDGQGILKLFF
TRBD1	TRBV30	TRBJ2-6	once	CAWSKGQGTTGANVLTF
.	TRBV3-1/TRBV3-2	TRBJ1-1	.	CASSQGGEILTEAFF
TRBD2	TRBV19	TRBJ2-1	.	CASNLGLARYNEQFF
.	TRBV15	TRBJ2-1	.	CATSRDLGTYNEQFF
.	TRBV18	TRBJ1-1	.	CASSSVPGTEAFF
.	TRBV7-9	TRBJ2-6	.	CASSLSLTGLWGANVLTF
.	TRBV6-5	TRBJ1-1	.	CASSQGSTEAFF
.	TRBV9	TRBJ2-5	.	CASSVGVGGSQETQYF
.	TRBV6-4	TRBJ1-6	.	CASGQSSSYNSPLHF
.	TRBV30	TRBJ2-7	.	CAWSRDGYEQYF
.	TRBV4-1	TRBJ1-5	.	CASSDSLNQPQHF
.	TRBV9	TRBJ2-3	.	CASSVRDGLADTQYF
.	TRBV6-5	TRBJ1-5	.	CASRRQEHQPQHF
TRBD1	TRBV7-9	TRBJ2-4	.	CASSPGTASPLAKNIQYF
.	TRBV5-4	TRBJ1-2	.	CASSFANPAGYTF